This T cell receptor beta chain comes out of a study of read filtering for tumor transcriptome and immune sequencing. Regarding the study as a whole: Dropping single-read clonotypes raised IR-seq and RNA-seq shared-clonotype correlation.

The library was built from roughly 400 ng RNA with molecular barcoded adaptors for alpha/delta and beta/gamma chains. TCRdb used MiXCR to reprocess the reads, holding one entry per CDR3 protein. The sample lists roughly 130,000 distinct CDR3 sequences; 10% to 15% were seen once. Ten or more counts support this clonotype. Antigen: not known. The source is a donor older than 35 with multiple myeloma. The source material was a population of CD138-negative cells sorted from bone marrow.

For the CDR3, the DNA is TGTGCCAGCAGTGAACAGAGCAATCAGCCCCAGCATTTT. It codes for CASSEQSNQPQHF. The J gene is TRBJ1-5, the V gene TRBV2; D is unresolved. Germline CDR1 and CDR2: SNHLY and FYNNEI. This CDR3 is 13 amino acids long. V lost 2 bases, J lost 1 base, and 3 bases lay in between.